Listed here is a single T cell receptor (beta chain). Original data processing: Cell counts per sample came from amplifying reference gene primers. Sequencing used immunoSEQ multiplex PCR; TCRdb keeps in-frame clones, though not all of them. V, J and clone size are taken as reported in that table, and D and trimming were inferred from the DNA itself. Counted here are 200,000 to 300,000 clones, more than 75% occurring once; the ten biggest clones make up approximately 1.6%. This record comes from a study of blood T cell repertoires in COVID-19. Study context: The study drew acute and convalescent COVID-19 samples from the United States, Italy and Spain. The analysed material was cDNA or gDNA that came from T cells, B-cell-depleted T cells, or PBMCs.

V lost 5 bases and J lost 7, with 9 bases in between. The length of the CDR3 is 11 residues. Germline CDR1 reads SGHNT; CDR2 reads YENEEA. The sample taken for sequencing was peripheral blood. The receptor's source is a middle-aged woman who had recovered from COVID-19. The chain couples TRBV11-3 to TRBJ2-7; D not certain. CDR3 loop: CASSPGGEQYF. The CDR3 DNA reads TGTGCCAGCAGCCCCGGTGGTGAGCAGTACTTC.